Each of the 8 T cell receptor beta chains below was sequenced from the same sample in a study of PD-1 blockade in mismatch repair-deficient tumors. Repertoires were generated with immunoSEQ multiplex PCR, while TCRdb's copy carries only in-frame clones and drops some. The repertoire has 120,000 or so clones, about 85% of them found once; the top ten carry roughly 13%. This material consisted of peripheral blood, taken 44 weeks after starting pembrolizumab. All receptors come from an adult with mismatch repair-deficient cancer.

CDR3 nucleotides: TGCGCCAGCAGCCTGGCCTCAACTAATGAAAAACTGTTTTTT. Translated, it gives CASSLASTNEKLFF. The chain recombines TRBV4-1 with TRBJ1-4; D is undetermined. Trimming removed 4 bases from V and 0 bases from J, with 6 bases in between. Germline-derived CDR1 and CDR2 are MGHRA and YSYEKL. This CDR3 region has 14 residues.

In this sample, this clone turned up a few times. This chain links TRBV7-9 with TRBJ1-2; D is ambiguous. The CDR3 length is 13 residues. The V end lost 5 bases, the J end lost 4 bases, and 11 bases lay between the germline ends. Germline V CDR1 and CDR2: SEHNR, FQNEAQ (reference sequence). The CDR3 bases are TGTGCCAGCAGCCCAGCTCGGCTCTATGGCTACACCTTC. Protein: CASSPARLYGYTF.

The CDR3 reads CASSLARGTNEKLFF. CDR3 DNA sequence: TGCGCCAGCAGCTTGGCCCGGGGAACTAATGAAAAACTGTTTTTT. The chain uses TRBV5-1 and TRBJ1-4; D not resolved. Germline CDR1 and CDR2: SGHRS and YFSETQ. V dropped 0 bases and J dropped 1 base, with 7 bases sitting between them. The CDR3 is 15 amino acids.

The V and J genes are TRBV29-1 and TRBJ1-5; tentative D call: TRBD1 (6 bases). Germline V gene sequence: CDR1 SQVTM, CDR2 ANQGSEA. This CDR3 has 14 residues. V gave up 4 bases and J gave up 1 base, with 11 bases separating them. CDR3 nucleotide sequence: TGCAGCGTTGGTTGGGGGGGCAGCAATCAGCCCCAGCATTTT. Translating it yields CSVGWGGSNQPQHF.

The chain combines TRBV27 with TRBJ2-1; D might be TRBD1 or TRBD2, each matching 6 bases. V gave up 4 bases and J gave up 6 bases, with 22 bases separating them. The CDR3 sequence is 17 residues long. Germline loops: CDR1 MNHEY, CDR2 SMNVEV (reference sequence). The CDR3 coding sequence is TGTGCCAGCAGTTCCCAACAGGGACTCTCCCGACTCAATGAGCAGTTCTTC. This sequence encodes CASSSQQGLSRLNEQFF.

This chain links TRBV28 with TRBJ1-4; D gene ambiguous. There are 19 residues in the CDR3. With 3 bases removed from V and 0 bases from J, the gap between germline ends came to 20 bases. The germline V gene encodes CDR1 MDHEN and CDR2 SYDVKM. CDR3 in amino acids: CASSFIFRGPDATNEKLFF. The CDR3 bases are TGTGCCAGCAGTTTTATATTTCGTGGTCCCGATGCAACTAATGAAAAACTGTTTTTT.

The gene calls are TRBV11-2 and TRBJ2-2, with D possibly being TRBD2 (6 bases). CDR3 length: 14 amino acids. Germline CDR1 and CDR2: SGHAT and FQNNGV. Trimming took off 11 bases at V and 0 bases at J, with 13 bases between the two ends. The CDR3 nucleotides read TGTGCCGGAGGGCAGGGCCCGAACACCGGGGAGCTGTTTTTT. It encodes CAGGQGPNTGELFF.

The chain is built from TRBV11-3 and TRBJ2-7, with a possible D match to TRBD1 (6 bases). Germline V gives CDR1 SGHNT, CDR2 YENEEA. This CDR3 region has 14 residues. Trimming removed 4 bases at V and 2 bases at J, with 12 bases between. The CDR3 nucleotides are TGTGCCAGCAGCTCCAGGGGACCCACCTACGAGCAGTACTTC. Residues: CASSSRGPTYEQYF.